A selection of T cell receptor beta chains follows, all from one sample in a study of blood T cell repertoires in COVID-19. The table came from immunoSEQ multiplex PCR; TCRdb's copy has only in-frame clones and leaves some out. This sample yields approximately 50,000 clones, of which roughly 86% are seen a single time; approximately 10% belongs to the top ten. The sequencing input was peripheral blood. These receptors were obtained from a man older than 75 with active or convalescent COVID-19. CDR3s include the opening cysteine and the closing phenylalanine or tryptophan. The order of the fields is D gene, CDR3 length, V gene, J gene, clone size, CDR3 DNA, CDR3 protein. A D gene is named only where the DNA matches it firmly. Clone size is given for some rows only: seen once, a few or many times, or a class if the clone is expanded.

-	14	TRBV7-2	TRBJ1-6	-	TGTGCCAGCAGCCACTTCGAGGTCAATTCACCCCTCCACTTT	CASSHFEVNSPLHF
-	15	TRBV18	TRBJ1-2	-	TGTGCCAGCTCCCGAAACGGCGGAGGGAACTATGGCTACACCTTC	CASSRNGGGNYGYTF
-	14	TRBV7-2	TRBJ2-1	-	TGTGCCAGCAGCTTGCAGAGGACAACTAATGAGCAGTTCTTC	CASSLQRTTNEQFF
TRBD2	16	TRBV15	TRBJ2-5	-	TGTGCCACCAGCAGAGTTCGACTAGCGGGAGCAGAGACCCAGTACTTC	CATSRVRLAGAETQYF
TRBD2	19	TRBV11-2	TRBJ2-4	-	TGTGCCAGCAGCCCGGGACTAGCGGGAGGGGGATTAGCCAAAAACATTCAGTACTTC	CASSPGLAGGGLAKNIQYF
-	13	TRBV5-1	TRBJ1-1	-	TGCGCCAGCAGCTTGGCCTTGGACAGAGAAGCTTTCTTT	CASSLALDREAFF
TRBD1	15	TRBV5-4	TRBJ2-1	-	TGTGCCAGCATCGATCGACAGGGTGTCAGTAATGAGCAGTTCTTC	CASIDRQGVSNEQFF
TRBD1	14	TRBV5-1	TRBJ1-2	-	TGCGCCAGCAGCAGGGACAGGGGTCATGAGGGCTACACCTTC	CASSRDRGHEGYTF
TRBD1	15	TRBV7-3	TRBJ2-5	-	TGTGCCAGCAGCCTCCGGGACAGGGCCGGTGAGACCCAGTACTTC	CASSLRDRAGETQYF
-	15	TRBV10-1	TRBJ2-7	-	TGCGCCAGCAGTGTGGGGAGGGGGAGCTCCTACGAGCAGTACTTC	CASSVGRGSSYEQYF
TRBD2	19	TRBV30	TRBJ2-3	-	TGTGCCTGGAGTTCTTCCCGGACTAGCGGGAGTTGGGACACAGATACGCAGTATTTT	CAWSSSRTSGSWDTDTQYF
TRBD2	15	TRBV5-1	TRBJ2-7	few	TGCGCCAGCAGAGAGGGACTAGCGGGAGCCTACGAGCAGTACTTC	CASREGLAGAYEQYF
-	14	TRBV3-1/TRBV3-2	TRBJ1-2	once	TGTGCCAGCAGCCAGAGAGGGCGCAGCTATGGCTACACCTTC	CASSQRGRSYGYTF
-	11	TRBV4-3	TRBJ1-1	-	TGCGCCAGCAGATACGGGGGTAAAGCTTTCTTT	CASRYGGKAFF
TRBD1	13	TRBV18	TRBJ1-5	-	TGTGCCAGCTCAGGAGACAGGGAACAGCCCCAGCATTTT	CASSGDREQPQHF
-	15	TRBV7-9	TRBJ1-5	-	TGTGCCAGCAGCCGTGGGGCTAATAGCAATCAGCCCCAGCATTTT	CASSRGANSNQPQHF
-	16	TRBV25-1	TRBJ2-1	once	TGTGCCAGCAGTGAATTTTCGGGTAATCCCCCCAATGAGCAGTTCTTC	CASSEFSGNPPNEQFF
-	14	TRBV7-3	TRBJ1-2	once	TGTGCCAGCAGCCCCCGGGGGGGAATCTATGGCTACACCTTC	CASSPRGGIYGYTF
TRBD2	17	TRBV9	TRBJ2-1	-	TGTGCCAGCAGCGTAGACTTAAGCGGGGGGGCCTACAATGAGCAGTTCTTC	CASSVDLSGGAYNEQFF
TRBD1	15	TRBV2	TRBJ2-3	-	TGTGCCAGCAGTGATGAGGGACAGGGTATAGATACGCAGTATTTT	CASSDEGQGIDTQYF
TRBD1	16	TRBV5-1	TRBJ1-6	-	TGCGCCAGCAGTCGTACAGGGGGCGCTTTGGATTCACCCCTCCACTTT	CASSRTGGALDSPLHF
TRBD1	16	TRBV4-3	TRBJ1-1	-	TGCGCCAGCAGCCAAATTACCGGGACAGGGGCTACTGAAGCTTTCTTT	CASSQITGTGATEAFF
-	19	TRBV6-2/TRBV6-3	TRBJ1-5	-	TGTGCCAGCAGTCCGATGGCGGGGGGGCCCATCTATAGCAATCAGCCCCAGCATTTT	CASSPMAGGPIYSNQPQHF
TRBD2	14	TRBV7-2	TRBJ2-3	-	TGTGCCAGCAGCTTAGTTGGGGGGGTAGATACGCAGTATTTT	CASSLVGGVDTQYF
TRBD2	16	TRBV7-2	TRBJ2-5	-	TGTGCCAGCAGCACAGCTAGCGGGAGGGCCCAGGAGACCCAGTACTTC	CASSTASGRAQETQYF
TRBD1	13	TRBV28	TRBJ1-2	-	TGTGCCAGCAGTGTACTACAGGGGCAAGGCTACACCTTC	CASSVLQGQGYTF
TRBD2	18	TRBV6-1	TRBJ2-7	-	TGTGCCAGCAGTGAAAATAACGTCGGACTAGCCCATGTCTACGAGCAGTACTTC	CASSENNVGLAHVYEQYF
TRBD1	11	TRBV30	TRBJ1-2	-	TGTGCCTGCACAGGGGGAGGAGGCTACACCTTC	CACTGGGGYTF
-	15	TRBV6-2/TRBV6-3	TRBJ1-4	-	TGTGCCAGCAGCGACAGCCTTGCAACTAATGAAAAACTGTTTTTT	CASSDSLATNEKLFF
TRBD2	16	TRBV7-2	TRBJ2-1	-	TGTGCCAGCAGCCTTCGAAAGACTAGCGGAACAGAAGAGCAGTTCTTC	CASSLRKTSGTEEQFF
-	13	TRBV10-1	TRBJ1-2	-	TGCGCCAGCAGTGATTCTGCTAACTATGGCTACACCTTC	CASSDSANYGYTF
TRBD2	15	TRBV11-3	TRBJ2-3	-	TGTGCCAGCAGCTTAACACTAGCGGGAGCAGATACGCAGTATTTT	CASSLTLAGADTQYF
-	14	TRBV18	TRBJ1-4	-	TGTGCCAGCTCACCATTAGGGGAAGGTGAAAAACTGTTTTTT	CASSPLGEGEKLFF
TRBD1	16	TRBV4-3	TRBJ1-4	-	TGCGCCAGCAGCCAGGACAGGGGGAGTGATAATGAAAAACTGTTTTTT	CASSQDRGSDNEKLFF
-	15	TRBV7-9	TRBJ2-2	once	TGTGCCAGCAGTATACAGGGATCGAGCACCGGGGAGCTGTTTTTT	CASSIQGSSTGELFF
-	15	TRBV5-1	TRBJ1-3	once	TGCGCCAGCAGCTTGGAAGGGGGGGCTGGAAACACCATATATTTT	CASSLEGGAGNTIYF
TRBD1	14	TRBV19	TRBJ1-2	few	TGTGCCACCAGGACAGGGGGCATGGGAGAAGGCTACACCTTC	CATRTGGMGEGYTF
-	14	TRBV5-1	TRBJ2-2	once	TGCGCCAGCACAGTTTCTAGTCGCACCGGGGAGCTGTTTTTT	CASTVSSRTGELFF
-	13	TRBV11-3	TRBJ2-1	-	TGTGCCAGCAGCCGCATGCGGGGCTATGAGCAGTTCTTC	CASSRMRGYEQFF
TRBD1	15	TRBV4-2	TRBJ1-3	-	TGTGCCAGCAGCCGCACAGGGGTCTCTGGAAACACCATATATTTT	CASSRTGVSGNTIYF
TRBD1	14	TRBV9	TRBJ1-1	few	TGTGCCAGCAGCGTAGTATCAGGGGGCACTGAAGCTTTCTTT	CASSVVSGGTEAFF